Listed below are T cell receptor beta chains from one sample, sequenced in a study of OX40 agonist ivuxolimab in advanced cancers. Sequenced by immunoSEQ multiplex PCR; TCRdb stores in-frame clones only, minus some. The data show around 31,000 clones, with 75% to 85% seen just once and less than 25% held by the top ten. The sequences come from CD4+ or CD8+ T cells sorted from blood, collected in a trial of the OX40 agonist ivuxolimab. The receptors were gathered from an adult with an advanced solid tumor such as melanoma, head and neck, liver or kidney cancer. Each CDR3 is given with its conserved first and last residue. D genes are given only for firm matches. Rows give clone size only sometimes, using once, few, many, or a class for an expanded clone.

size: once; D: NA; J: TRBJ2-1; V: TRBV6-4; DNA: TGTGCCAGCAGTGTATATGTTTACAATGAGCAGTTCTTC; CDR3: CASSVYVYNEQFF
size: NA; D: NA; J: TRBJ2-1; V: TRBV5-4; DNA: TGTGCCAGCAGCTTGGATCGGACTAACCACAATGAGCAGTTCTTC; CDR3: CASSLDRTNHNEQFF
size: NA; D: TRBD2; J: TRBJ2-1; V: TRBV5-8; DNA: TGTGCCAGCAGCTTGGTATCTGGCGGGAGTCTAGGAGAGCAGTTCTTC; CDR3: CASSLVSGGSLGEQFF
size: NA; D: NA; J: TRBJ1-1; V: TRBV28; DNA: TGTGCCAGCAGTAGACAGCCGAACACTGAAGCTTTCTTT; CDR3: CASSRQPNTEAFF
size: NA; D: TRBD1; J: TRBJ1-5; V: TRBV7-8; DNA: TGTGCCAGCAGCTGGGGTTACAGGGGACCCAGCAATCAGCCCCAGCATTTT; CDR3: CASSWGYRGPSNQPQHF
size: few; D: NA; J: TRBJ1-5; V: TRBV2; DNA: TGTGCCAGCAGTGATAACGGTTTTTCTCAGCCCCAGCATTTT; CDR3: CASSDNGFSQPQHF
size: NA; D: NA; J: TRBJ2-1; V: TRBV5-1; DNA: TGCGCCAGCAGCTTAACGTTTCTAGGGGGGAGGAATGAGCAGTTCTTC; CDR3: CASSLTFLGGRNEQFF
size: NA; D: NA; J: TRBJ1-5; V: TRBV19; DNA: TGTGCCAGTACCCCTCGAAGGCAAGGAGTGAGAAGCAATCAGCCCCAGCATTTT; CDR3: CASTPRRQGVRSNQPQHF
size: NA; D: NA; J: TRBJ2-2; V: TRBV2; DNA: TGTGCCACAAAATCAGGGCGTGACACCGGGGAGCTGTTTTTT; CDR3: CATKSGRDTGELFF
size: NA; D: TRBD1; J: TRBJ2-7; V: TRBV5-5; DNA: TGTGCCAGCAGCTTCGAGGACAGGGTGGGTGAGCAGTACTTC; CDR3: CASSFEDRVGEQYF
size: NA; D: NA; J: TRBJ2-5; V: TRBV18; DNA: TGTGCCAGCTCACCACCAGGAGGTTCTAGCCTTGGAGAGACCCAGTACTTC; CDR3: CASSPPGGSSLGETQYF
size: NA; D: NA; J: TRBJ1-2; V: TRBV7-8; DNA: TGTGCCAGCAGCAGGAGGAATGCGGACGGCTACACCTTC; CDR3: CASSRRNADGYTF
size: NA; D: TRBD2; J: TRBJ2-7; V: TRBV5-1; DNA: TGCGCCAGCAGCTTGGATGGGACTAGGGGCGAGCAGTACTTC; CDR3: CASSLDGTRGEQYF
size: NA; D: NA; J: TRBJ2-1; V: TRBV13; DNA: TGTGCCAGCAGCTTGCCACCAGGGAGCCACAATGAGCAGTTCTTC; CDR3: CASSLPPGSHNEQFF
size: NA; D: TRBD1; J: TRBJ1-5; V: TRBV4-1; DNA: TGCGCCAGCAGCCAAGGAGGGACAGGGGGCCTGTGGAGCAATCAGCCCCAGCATTTT; CDR3: CASSQGGTGGLWSNQPQHF
size: NA; D: TRBD1; J: TRBJ2-7; V: TRBV23-1; DNA: TGCGCCAGCAGGTCACAGGGGATCCTCTACGAGCAGTACTTC; CDR3: CASRSQGILYEQYF
size: NA; D: TRBD1; J: TRBJ1-4; V: TRBV27; DNA: TGTGCCAGCAGCACGAACAGGGGGGGTGAAAAACTGTTTTTT; CDR3: CASSTNRGGEKLFF
size: NA; D: NA; J: TRBJ1-6; V: TRBV7-2; DNA: TGTGCCAGCAGCTGGAACAGGGACGCGAAATCACCCCTCCACTTT; CDR3: CASSWNRDAKSPLHF
size: NA; D: NA; J: TRBJ1-1; V: TRBV18; DNA: TGTGCCAGCTCACCCCGTCAAGAGAACACTGAAGCTTTCTTT; CDR3: CASSPRQENTEAFF
size: NA; D: NA; J: TRBJ2-3; V: TRBV28; DNA: TGTGCCAGCAGTTTACCTGGCCTCAGCACAGATACGCAGTATTTT; CDR3: CASSLPGLSTDTQYF
size: once; D: TRBD1; J: TRBJ1-1; V: TRBV27; DNA: TGTGCCAGCAGCCAACAATCAGGGGGCCCTTCCCTCGAAGCTTTCTTT; CDR3: CASSQQSGGPSLEAFF
size: once; D: TRBD1; J: TRBJ2-7; V: TRBV5-6; DNA: TGTGCCAGCAGCGTAGCCGCCGCCGGGACAGCATCCTACGAGCAGTACTTC; CDR3: CASSVAAAGTASYEQYF
size: few; D: NA; J: TRBJ2-2; V: TRBV15; DNA: TGTGCCACCAGCAGAGATAAGGCCGGGGAGCTGTTTTTT; CDR3: CATSRDKAGELFF
size: NA; D: TRBD2; J: TRBJ2-3; V: TRBV7-3; DNA: TGTGCCAGCAGCTTTCTCCCCTCTAGCGGGAGGGCAGATACGCAGTATTTT; CDR3: CASSFLPSSGRADTQYF
size: once; D: NA; J: TRBJ1-1; V: TRBV5-6; DNA: TGTGCCAGCAGCTTTTTAAGAGAGAAAGCTTTCTTT; CDR3: CASSFLREKAFF
size: NA; D: NA; J: TRBJ1-1; V: TRBV6-1; DNA: TGTGCCAGCAGTGAATTTGGGGGACCAAACGCTGAAGCTTTCTTT; CDR3: CASSEFGGPNAEAFF
size: NA; D: NA; J: TRBJ2-2; V: TRBV11-1; DNA: TGTGCCAGCCTCTTGTCGGGTAACACCGGGGAGCTGTTTTTT; CDR3: CASLLSGNTGELFF
size: NA; D: NA; J: TRBJ1-6; V: TRBV27; DNA: TGTGCCAGCAGTCTAGGGACCGATAATTCACCCCTCCACTTT; CDR3: CASSLGTDNSPLHF
size: NA; D: TRBD1; J: TRBJ1-2; V: TRBV28; DNA: TGTGCCAGCAGCCTCAGGGGGCGCAACTATGGCTACACCTTC; CDR3: CASSLRGRNYGYTF
size: NA; D: TRBD1; J: TRBJ2-7; V: TRBV2; DNA: TGTGCCAGCAGTTACGCTACAGGGGCCTCCTACGAGCAGTACTTC; CDR3: CASSYATGASYEQYF
size: NA; D: TRBD1; J: TRBJ2-2; V: TRBV18; DNA: TGTGCCAGCTCGCCGGGGACAGGGCACACCGGGGAGCTGTTTTTT; CDR3: CASSPGTGHTGELFF
size: NA; D: NA; J: TRBJ1-4; V: TRBV10-3; DNA: TGTGCCATCAGTGAGTCCGGACACCCTAATGAAAAACTGTTTTTT; CDR3: CAISESGHPNEKLFF
size: NA; D: NA; J: TRBJ2-1; V: TRBV5-1; DNA: TGCGCCAGCAGCTTGGTGCTAGCCGATGAGCAGTTCTTC; CDR3: CASSLVLADEQFF
size: NA; D: TRBD2; J: TRBJ2-3; V: TRBV7-3; DNA: TGTGCCAGCAGCCCGTGGGCGGGAGGGACAGATACGCAGTATTTT; CDR3: CASSPWAGGTDTQYF
size: NA; D: NA; J: TRBJ2-3; V: TRBV11-2; DNA: TGTGCCAGCGCAAAGGGCGGGAAACGGCCAGATACGCAGTATTTT; CDR3: CASAKGGKRPDTQYF
size: few; D: NA; J: TRBJ1-2; V: TRBV19; DNA: TGTGCCAGTAGTATAGGTCAAGAGATCGGCTACACCTTC; CDR3: CASSIGQEIGYTF
size: few; D: TRBD2; J: TRBJ2-7; V: TRBV29-1; DNA: TGCAGCGTTGAAGATCCTGAGGGGAGGGGCGAGCAGTACTTC; CDR3: CSVEDPEGRGEQYF
size: NA; D: NA; J: TRBJ1-4; V: TRBV5-1; DNA: TGCGCCAGCAGCTTGGTGGGGGCTGGACTGTTTTTT; CDR3: CASSLVGAGLFF
size: few; D: NA; J: TRBJ1-1; V: TRBV7-3; DNA: TGTGCCAGCAGCTCTATGACAACAGGCTACACTGAAGCTTTCTTT; CDR3: CASSSMTTGYTEAFF
size: NA; D: TRBD1; J: TRBJ1-4; V: TRBV5-4; DNA: TGTGCCAGCAGCTTGAGGTCAGGGGGGGTTAATGAAAAACTGTTTTTT; CDR3: CASSLRSGGVNEKLFF
size: NA; D: NA; J: TRBJ2-7; V: TRBV9; DNA: TGTGCCAGCAGCGGGGCCTTACCCTACGAGCAGTACTTC; CDR3: CASSGALPYEQYF
size: NA; D: NA; J: TRBJ2-7; V: TRBV21-1; DNA: TGTGCCAGCAGCAGCGAGACTAGCTCCTACGAGCAGTACTTC; CDR3: CASSSETSSYEQYF
size: NA; D: TRBD1; J: TRBJ2-1; V: TRBV7-8; DNA: TGTGCCAGCAGCGCCACCGGGACAGGATCCTACAATGAGCAGTTCTTC; CDR3: CASSATGTGSYNEQFF
size: few; D: NA; J: TRBJ2-7; V: TRBV5-1; DNA: TGCGCCAGCAGCGAGTCGGCCTCCTACGAGCAGTACTTC; CDR3: CASSESASYEQYF
size: NA; D: NA; J: TRBJ2-1; V: TRBV27; DNA: TGTGCCAGCAGTTTGGGTGGATGGAATGAGCAGTTCTTC; CDR3: CASSLGGWNEQFF
size: NA; D: NA; J: TRBJ1-1; V: TRBV7-6; DNA: TGTGCCAGCAGCCTAGAGGCAGGCCCAGTGAACACTGAAGCTTTCTTT; CDR3: CASSLEAGPVNTEAFF
size: NA; D: NA; J: TRBJ1-3; V: TRBV27; DNA: TGTGCCAGCAGTTTAAATACCGGAAACACCATATATTTT; CDR3: CASSLNTGNTIYF
size: NA; D: TRBD2; J: TRBJ2-1; V: TRBV9; DNA: TGTGCCAGCAGCCCCCCCGACTTCAGGCTAGCGGGGAAGTACAATGAGCAGTTCTTC; CDR3: CASSPPDFRLAGKYNEQFF
size: NA; D: NA; J: TRBJ2-7; V: TRBV19; DNA: TGTGCCAGTAGTATTGGGAAGGGGGTCTACGAGCAGTACTTC; CDR3: CASSIGKGVYEQYF
size: NA; D: NA; J: TRBJ1-1; V: TRBV28; DNA: TGTGCCAGCAGTTTACCTTACACTGAAGCTTTCTTT; CDR3: CASSLPYTEAFF
size: NA; D: NA; J: TRBJ1-2; V: TRBV27; DNA: TGTGCCAGCAGTTTGATGGCAGGGCGGGCTTATGGCTACACCTTC; CDR3: CASSLMAGRAYGYTF
size: NA; D: NA; J: TRBJ1-5; V: TRBV30; DNA: TGTGCCTGGGCCTTACCCGGACAGTTCAATCAGCCCCAGCATTTT; CDR3: CAWALPGQFNQPQHF
size: NA; D: NA; J: TRBJ2-7; V: TRBV23-1; DNA: TGCGCCAGCAGTCAATCGAAGGGCCTCGGTTGGGAGCAGTACTTC; CDR3: CASSQSKGLGWEQYF
size: NA; D: NA; J: TRBJ1-2; V: TRBV18; DNA: TGTGCCAGCTCCGGACAGTCCCGTAACTATGGCTACACCTTC; CDR3: CASSGQSRNYGYTF
size: NA; D: NA; J: TRBJ1-2; V: TRBV29-1; DNA: TGCAGCTCCTCCCGGGACGTAGGGGATGGCTACACCTTC; CDR3: CSSSRDVGDGYTF